Following are 16 T cell receptor beta chains from one sample sequenced in a study of CD8 T cells in Susac syndrome. RNA in amounts of roughly 0.5 to 1 ug was reverse transcribed with random hexamers. One entry per CDR3 protein results from TCRdb running MiXCR on the immunoSEQ multiplex PCR reads. The profile shows about 200,000 distinct CDR3 sequences, around 90% of them singletons. Sequenced input: CD4+ T cells from PBMCs. The receptor set was obtained from a human donor with Susac syndrome.

This sequence joins TRBV20-1 and TRBJ1-4; D might be TRBD1 (5 bases). This CDR3 comprises 14 residues. With 2 bases removed from V and 7 bases from J, the gap between germline ends came to 14 bases. The V gene's germline CDR1 is DFQATT and CDR2 SNEGSKA (reference sequence). The chain's CDR3 is CSARPGALAEKLFF. Written as DNA, the CDR3 is TGCAGTGCTAGACCCGGGGCTTTGGCTGAAAAACTGTTTTTT.

The chain carries TRBV6-1 and TRBJ1-3; D call uncertain. The CDR3 is made up of 17 amino acids. CDR1 MNHNS and CDR2 SASEGT come from the germline V gene. V was shortened by 1 base and J by 7 bases, with 20 bases between the two germline ends. The chain's CDR3 is CASSEGYPRLQKNTIYF. CDR3 nucleotide sequence: TGTGCCAGCAGTGAAGGTTATCCGCGGCTTCAGAAGAACACCATATATTTT.

The chain couples TRBV2 to TRBJ1-2, with TRBD1 matching 7 bases. The CDR3 is 14 amino acids. Germline V gene lookup returns CDR1 SNHLY and CDR2 FYNNEI. The trim removed 5 bases at V and 3 bases at J, leaving 6 bases unmatched. CDR3 protein: CASSRSGTDYGYTF. DNA for the CDR3: TGTGCCAGCAGTCGATCCGGGACAGACTATGGCTACACCTTC.

This clonotype was picked up one time. J is TRBJ2-3 and V is TRBV30; unclear D gene. Trimming cost V 2 bases and J 6 bases, with 6 bases left between them. CDR3 length: 11 residues. Germline loops: CDR1 GTSNPN, CDR2 SVGIG (reference sequence). The CDR3 reads CAWSMTDTQYF. The CDR3 coding sequence is TGTGCCTGGAGTATGACCGATACGCAGTATTTT. Full variable domain (outside the CDR3, taken from reference TRBV30 and TRBJ2-3): SQTIHQWPATLVQPVGSPLSLECTVEGTSNPNLYWYRQAAGRGLQLLFYSVGIGQISSEVPQNLSASRPQDRQFILSSKKLLLSDSGFYLCAWSMTDTQYFGPGTRLTVL.

DNA of the CDR3: TGTGCCAGCAGCTTGGCGAGACAAGATGAGTTTGGCTACACCTTC. Its protein is CASSLARQDEFGYTF. This chain links TRBV7-9 with TRBJ1-2, with no clear D. The germline V gene has CDR1 SEHNR and CDR2 FQNEAQ (reference sequence). The CDR3 loop spans 15 amino acids. Trimming stripped 3 bases from V and 7 bases from J, with 18 bases between.

The chain combines TRBV6-1 with TRBJ1-5; D is unclear. The germline V gene encodes CDR1 MNHNS and CDR2 SASEGT. Trimming cost V 0 bases and J 4 bases, with 4 bases left between them. The CDR3 contains 13 residues. The CDR3 protein is CASSEARNQPQHF. In DNA, the CDR3 is TGTGCCAGCAGTGAAGCGCGGAATCAGCCCCAGCATTTT.

This rearrangement joins TRBV24-1 to TRBJ2-3, with D unresolved. The CDR3 loop spans 15 amino acids. CDR1 is KGHDR, CDR2 SFDVKD, per germline. Trimming removed 2 bases at V and 1 base at J, with 9 bases between. The CDR3 DNA sequence: TGTGCCACCAGTGATTCCCTCTCGGGCACAGATACGCAGTATTTT. Protein: CATSDSLSGTDTQYF.

The chain recombines TRBV7-9 with TRBJ2-4, with 9 positions matching TRBD1. The CDR3 has 15 amino acids. Germline CDR1 is SEHNR and CDR2 is FQNEAQ (reference sequence). Trimming at V came to 5 bases and at J to 8 bases, leaving 10 bases not matched to a gene. The CDR3 DNA reads TGTGCCAGCAGCGCCTCCCGGGACAGGGTGGACATTCAGTACTTC. Residues: CASSASRDRVDIQYF.

V gene TRBV10-3 combines with J gene TRBJ1-5, with D tentatively TRBD1 (6 bases). The CDR3 loop spans 14 amino acids. Deletions cut 2 bases from V and 9 bases from J, with 14 bases between. Per germline, CDR1 ENHRY and CDR2 SYGVKD. The DNA for the CDR3 is TGTGCCATCAGTGAGGGGGGGCTTCGGCGGCCCCAGCATTTT. Its protein is CAISEGGLRRPQHF.

The gene calls are TRBV9 and TRBJ1-5; weak D call: TRBD1 (5 bases). This CDR3 is built from 15 residues. The V and J ends lost 3 bases and 6 bases respectively, with 16 bases between them. Germline V lookup: CDR1 SGDLS, CDR2 YYNGEE. In DNA, the CDR3 is TGTGCCAGCAGCGCAACCGCCGGCGGGGGTCAGCCCCAGCATTTT. It translates to CASSATAGGGQPQHF. Drawing the rest from reference TRBV9 and TRBJ1-5, the complete variable domain is DSGVTQTPKHLITATGQRVTLRCSPRSGDLSVYWYQQSLDQGLQFLIQYYNGEERAKGNILERFSAQQFPDLHSELNLSSLELGDSALYFCASSATAGGGQPQHFGDGTRLSIL.

The CDR3 region is CASSLVGADTQYF. The CDR3 DNA follows: TGTGCCAGCAGCTTGGTAGGGGCAGATACGCAGTATTTT. The rearrangement uses TRBV5-4 and TRBJ2-3, with D tentatively TRBD1 (5 bases). This CDR3 has 13 amino acids. CDR1 SGHNT and CDR2 YYREEE come from the germline V gene (reference sequence). With 0 bases removed from V and 4 bases from J, the gap between germline ends came to 6 bases.

CDR3 DNA: TGTGCCAGCAGCAATACAGGGTATTCGGTAGCTTTCTTT. The encoded protein is CASSNTGYSVAFF. This chain links TRBV7-3 with TRBJ1-1, with D possibly being TRBD1 (6 bases). Germline V gives CDR1 SGHTA, CDR2 FQGTGA. With 5 bases removed from V and 10 bases from J, the gap between germline ends came to 17 bases. This CDR3 has 13 residues.

The chain has TRBV5-1 and TRBJ1-6; TRBD1 matches 7 bases. The CDR3 covers 16 residues. The V and J ends lost 4 bases and 6 bases, in that order; junction bases with no gene match: 10. Per germline, CDR1 SGHRS and CDR2 YFSETQ. CDR3 sequence reads: CASSLAGGAANSPLHF. CDR3 DNA: TGCGCCAGCAGCCTGGCAGGGGGGGCCGCTAATTCACCCCTCCACTTT.

In nucleotides, the CDR3 is TGTGCCAGCAGCTCACCAGGGGAGGAGGGCTACACCTTC. This sequence encodes CASSSPGEEGYTF. V gene TRBV7-3 combines with J gene TRBJ1-2, with D possibly matching TRBD1 (6 bases). V lost 4 bases and J 8 bases, leaving 14 bases between the germline ends. Germline V gene data show CDR1 as SGHTA and CDR2 as FQGTGA. The length of the CDR3 is 13 residues. Filled out from reference TRBV7-3 and TRBJ1-2, the complete variable domain reads GAGVSQTPSNKVTEKGKYVELRCDPISGHTALYWYRQSLGQGPEFLIYFQGTGAADDSGLPNDRFFAVRPEGSVSTLKIQRTERGDSAVYLCASSSPGEEGYTFGSGTRLTVV.

The chain links TRBV27 to TRBJ1-1; D may be TRBD1 (5 bases). The V gene's germline CDR1 is MNHEY and CDR2 SMNVEV (reference sequence). The ends were cut back, 6 bases at V and 5 bases at J, with 13 bases in the middle. This CDR3 is built from 13 residues. CDR3 amino acids: CASSQFRGTEAFF. The DNA of the CDR3 is TGTGCCAGCAGCCAGTTTCGGGGGACTGAAGCTTTCTTT.

Remarks on this clonotype: The junction and the germline gene differ at one end; a read error may be behind it. The chain is built from TRBV7-7 and TRBJ2-2; D assignment may be TRBD1 or TRBD2 (5 bases each). The V gene's germline CDR1 is SSHAT and CDR2 FNYEAQ (reference sequence). This CDR3 is 17 amino acids long. The chain's CDR3 is CASSLASGTLNTGELFF. CDR3 DNA: TGTGCTAGCAGCTTAGCGTCAGGGACCCTGAACACCGGGGAGCTGTTTTTT.